These 12 T cell receptor beta chains were sequenced from one sample in a study of CD8 T cells in ankylosing spondylitis. TCRdb used MiXCR to reprocess the 5' RACE reads, holding one entry per CDR3 protein. The data show under 150,000 distinct CDR3 sequences, roughly 8.4% seen once. Sequencing used synovial fluid, either unsorted or a sorted T cell fraction (not recorded which). These receptors originate from a male donor with ankylosing spondylitis.

This clonotype was picked up one time. The chain uses TRBV2 and TRBJ1-5; D is uncertain. Trimming shortened V by 4 bases and J by 3 bases, and 10 bases separated the two germline ends. The CDR3 loop spans 14 amino acids. CDR1 and CDR2 from the germline V gene are SNHLY and FYNNEI. The CDR3 sequence: CASSGEQINQPQHF. The CDR3 DNA follows: TGTGCCAGCAGTGGCGAACAGATCAATCAGCCCCAGCATTTT.

The chain recombines TRBV11-2 with TRBJ2-7, with D uncertain. V was trimmed by 6 bases and J by 1 base, leaving 10 bases between them. Germline V lookup: CDR1 SGHAT, CDR2 FQNNGV. This CDR3 region has 13 residues. CDR3 sequence reads: CASRSPYSYEQYF. CDR3 DNA sequence: TGTGCCAGCAGGTCGCCATATTCCTACGAGCAGTACTTC. The variable domain in full, completed from reference TRBV11-2 and TRBJ2-7, reads EAGVAQSPRYKIIEKRQSVAFWCNPISGHATLYWYQQILGQGPKLLIQFQNNGVVDDSQLPKDRFSAERLKGVDSTLKIQPAKLEDSAVYLCASRSPYSYEQYFGPGTRLTVT.

This clonotype was observed a handful of times. The chain recombines TRBV6-1 with TRBJ2-7; D not resolved. V lost 0 bases, J lost 4 bases, and 19 bases lay in between. Germline CDR1 and CDR2: MNHNS and SASEGT. The CDR3 consists of 17 residues. The CDR3 reads CASSEAGKAPSWYEQYF. CDR3 DNA sequence: TGTGCCAGCAGTGAAGCTGGTAAAGCTCCTTCGTGGTACGAGCAGTACTTC.

This clonotype was recorded many times. This chain connects TRBV20-1 to TRBJ2-3; 8 nucleotides line up with TRBD1. CDR1 is DFQATT, CDR2 SNEGSKA, per germline (reference sequence). This CDR3 has 15 residues. The V and J ends lost 1 base and 1 base, in that order; junction bases with no gene match: 4. The CDR3 nucleotides are TGCAGTGCTAGAGTACAGGGGGACGGCACAGATACGCAGTATTTT. This encodes CSARVQGDGTDTQYF.

In this sample, this clonotype turned up many times. The V gene is TRBV28, the J gene TRBJ1-3, with D unclear. CDR3 length: 14 residues. Germline assignment: CDR1 MDHEN and CDR2 SYDVKM. Trimming cost V 8 bases and J 0 bases, with 11 bases left between them. The CDR3 DNA reads as TGTGCCAGCGAAGATCGGGGCTCTGGAAACACCATATATTTT. Protein sequence: CASEDRGSGNTIYF.

At least ten counts were recorded for this clonotype. The chain carries TRBV6-1 and TRBJ2-2; D is uncertain. Germline V gene data show CDR1 as MNHNS and CDR2 as SASEGT. Trimming removed 5 bases from V and 4 bases from J, with 14 bases in between. The CDR3 consists of 15 residues. CDR3 residues: CASSLVGVGTGELFF. For the CDR3, the DNA is TGTGCCAGCAGTCTCGTCGGAGTAGGCACCGGGGAGCTGTTTTTT.

The chain uses TRBV5-1 and TRBJ1-1; D is unresolved. The CDR3 is made up of 14 amino acids. Germline V gene data show CDR1 as SGHRS and CDR2 as YFSETQ. The V end lost 2 bases, the J end lost 3 bases, and 11 bases lay between the germline ends. The CDR3 loop reads CASSFEGYDTEAFF. In nucleotides, the CDR3 is TGCGCCAGCAGCTTTGAGGGTTATGACACTGAAGCTTTCTTT.

The table lists this clonotype with many counts. The chain recombines TRBV6-5 with TRBJ2-7; a possible D gene is TRBD1 (5 bases). The germline gives CDR1 MNHEY, CDR2 SVGAGI. The germline V and J ends were trimmed by 6 bases and 0 bases, with 6 bases remaining between them. The CDR3 extends over 12 amino acids. In DNA, the CDR3 is TGTGCCAGCAGGGACACCTCCTACGAGCAGTACTTC. This encodes CASRDTSYEQYF.

In this sample, this clonotype turned up many times. The chain carries TRBV27 and TRBJ2-5; D ambiguous. The CDR3 is 13 amino acids. Germline lookup yields CDR1 MNHEY and CDR2 SMNVEV (reference sequence). Trimming shortened V by 4 bases and J by 5 bases, and 11 bases separated the two germline ends. CDR3 DNA sequence: TGTGCCAGCAGTTCGTTAGTTCAGGAGACCCAGTACTTC. It is translated as CASSSLVQETQYF.

This clonotype showed up many times. V is TRBV27 and J is TRBJ2-7; D may correspond to TRBD1 or TRBD2 (5 bases each). Germline lookup yields CDR1 MNHEY and CDR2 SMNVEV (reference sequence). Trimming shortened V by 5 bases and J by 4 bases, and 15 bases separated the two germline ends. There are 14 residues in the CDR3. CDR3 sequence reads: CASSVSGTLYEQYF. CDR3 DNA sequence: TGTGCCAGCAGTGTGTCCGGGACCCTATACGAGCAGTACTTC.

The sample holds many counts of this clonotype. The V and J genes are TRBV9 and TRBJ2-2, with 11 bases matching TRBD2. Per germline, CDR1 SGDLS and CDR2 YYNGEE. V shed 0 bases, J shed 6 bases, and the junction held 1 base outside the gene matches. This CDR3 comprises 15 residues. The DNA for the CDR3 is TGTGCCAGCAGCGTAGTAGCGGGGGGGCCCGGGGAGCTGTTTTTT. The encoded protein is CASSVVAGGPGELFF.

This clonotype was detected a few times. The rearrangement uses TRBV20-1 and TRBJ2-5; 13 bases map to TRBD2. This CDR3 has 15 amino acids. Germline V gene data show CDR1 as DFQATT and CDR2 as SNEGSKA (reference sequence). The V segment lost 5 bases and the J segment 2 bases; nucleotides outside the gene matches: 5. The CDR3: CSAPGTSGAQETQYF. The CDR3 bases are TGCAGTGCTCCTGGGACTAGCGGGGCGCAAGAGACCCAGTACTTC.